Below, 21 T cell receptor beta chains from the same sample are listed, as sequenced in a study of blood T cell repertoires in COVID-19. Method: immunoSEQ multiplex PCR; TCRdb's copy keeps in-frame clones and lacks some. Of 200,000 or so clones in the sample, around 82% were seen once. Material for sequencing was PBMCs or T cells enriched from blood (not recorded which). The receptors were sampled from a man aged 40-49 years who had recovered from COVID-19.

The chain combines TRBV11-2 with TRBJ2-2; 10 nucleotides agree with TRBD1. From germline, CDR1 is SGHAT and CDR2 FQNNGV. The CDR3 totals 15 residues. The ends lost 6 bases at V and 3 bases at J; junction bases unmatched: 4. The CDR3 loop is CASRPGTGDTGELFF. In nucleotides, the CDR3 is TGTGCCAGCAGGCCCGGGACAGGGGACACCGGGGAGCTGTTTTTT.

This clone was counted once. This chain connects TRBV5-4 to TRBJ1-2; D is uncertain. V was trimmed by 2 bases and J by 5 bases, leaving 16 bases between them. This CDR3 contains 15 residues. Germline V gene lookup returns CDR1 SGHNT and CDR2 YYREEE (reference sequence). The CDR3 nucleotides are TGTGCCAGCAGCTTCGGGGTCGACGTGGGGTATGGCTACACCTTC. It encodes CASSFGVDVGYGYTF.

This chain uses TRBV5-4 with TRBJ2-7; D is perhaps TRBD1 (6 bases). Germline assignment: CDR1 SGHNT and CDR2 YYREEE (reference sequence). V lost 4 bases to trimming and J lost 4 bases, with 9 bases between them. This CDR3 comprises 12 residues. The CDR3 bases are TGTGCCAGCAGCAGTACAGGGTACGAGCAGTACTTC. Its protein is CASSSTGYEQYF. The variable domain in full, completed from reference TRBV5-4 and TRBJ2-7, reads ETGVTQSPTHLIKTRGQQVTLRCSSQSGHNTVSWYQQALGQGPQFIFQYYREEENGRGNFPPRFSGLQFPNYSSELNVNALELDDSALYLCASSSTGYEQYFGPGTRLTVT.

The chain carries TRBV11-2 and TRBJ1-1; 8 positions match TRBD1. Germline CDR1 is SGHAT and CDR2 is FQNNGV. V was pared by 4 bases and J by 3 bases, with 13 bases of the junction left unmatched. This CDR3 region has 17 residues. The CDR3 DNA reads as TGTGCCAGCAGCTCGAGGACAGGGAAGTATGAGGACACTGAAGCTTTCTTT. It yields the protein CASSSRTGKYEDTEAFF. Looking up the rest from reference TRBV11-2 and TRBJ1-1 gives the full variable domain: EAGVAQSPRYKIIEKRQSVAFWCNPISGHATLYWYQQILGQGPKLLIQFQNNGVVDDSQLPKDRFSAERLKGVDSTLKIQPAKLEDSAVYLCASSSRTGKYEDTEAFFGQGTRLTVV.

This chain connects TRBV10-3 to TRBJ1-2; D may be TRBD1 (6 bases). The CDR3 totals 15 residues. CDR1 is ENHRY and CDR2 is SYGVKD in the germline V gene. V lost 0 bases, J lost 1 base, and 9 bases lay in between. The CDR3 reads CAISESQGYNYGYTF. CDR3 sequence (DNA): TGTGCCATCAGTGAGTCACAGGGTTATAACTATGGCTACACCTTC.

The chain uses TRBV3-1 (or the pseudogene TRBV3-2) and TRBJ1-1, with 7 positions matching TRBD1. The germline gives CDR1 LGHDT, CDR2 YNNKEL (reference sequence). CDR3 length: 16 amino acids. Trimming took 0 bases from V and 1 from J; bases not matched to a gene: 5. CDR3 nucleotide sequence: TGTGCCAGCAGCCAAGATGTAGGGGGCTGGAACACTGAAGCTTTCTTT. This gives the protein CASSQDVGGWNTEAFF.

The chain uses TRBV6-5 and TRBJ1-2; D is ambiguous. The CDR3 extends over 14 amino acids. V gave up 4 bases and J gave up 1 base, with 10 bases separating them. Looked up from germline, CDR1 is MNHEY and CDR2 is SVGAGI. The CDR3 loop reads CASSLVPFNYGYTF. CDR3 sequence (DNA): TGTGCCAGCAGTTTAGTCCCATTTAACTATGGCTACACCTTC.

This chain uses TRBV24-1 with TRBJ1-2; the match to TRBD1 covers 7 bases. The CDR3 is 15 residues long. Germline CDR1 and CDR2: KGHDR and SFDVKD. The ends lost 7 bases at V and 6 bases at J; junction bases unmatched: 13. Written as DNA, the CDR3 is TGTGCCACCAGCAAGGGGGCGGATGTTTCTGATGGCTACACCTTC. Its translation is CATSKGADVSDGYTF.

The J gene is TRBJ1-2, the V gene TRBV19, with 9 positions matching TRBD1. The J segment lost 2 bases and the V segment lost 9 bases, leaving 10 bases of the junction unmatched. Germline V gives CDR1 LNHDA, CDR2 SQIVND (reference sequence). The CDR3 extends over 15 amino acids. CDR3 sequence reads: CASLVNGQGNYGYTF. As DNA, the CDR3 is TGTGCCAGCCTGGTGAACGGACAGGGGAACTATGGCTACACCTTC.

The CDR3 DNA reads as TGTGCCAGCAGCGTAGGCGTGCTAGCGGGGGGCACACAAGAGACCCAGTACTTC. Protein sequence: CASSVGVLAGGTQETQYF. The chain joins TRBV9 to TRBJ2-5; 11 nucleotides match TRBD2. J gave up 2 bases and V 0 bases, and 9 bases lay outside the gene matches. Germline V gene sequence: CDR1 SGDLS, CDR2 YYNGEE. The CDR3 spans 18 residues.

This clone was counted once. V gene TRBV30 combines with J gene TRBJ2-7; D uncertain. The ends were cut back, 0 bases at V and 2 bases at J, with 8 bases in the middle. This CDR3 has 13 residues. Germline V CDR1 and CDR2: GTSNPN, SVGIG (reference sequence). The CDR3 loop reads CAWSVSVPYEQYF. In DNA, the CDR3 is TGTGCCTGGAGTGTATCCGTCCCCTACGAGCAGTACTTC.

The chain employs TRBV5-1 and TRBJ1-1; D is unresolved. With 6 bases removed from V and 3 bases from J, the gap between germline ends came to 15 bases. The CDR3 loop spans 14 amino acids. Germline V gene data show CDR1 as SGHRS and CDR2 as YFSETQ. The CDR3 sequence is CASMVYYGDTEAFF. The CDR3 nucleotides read TGCGCCAGCATGGTTTATTACGGTGACACTGAAGCTTTCTTT.

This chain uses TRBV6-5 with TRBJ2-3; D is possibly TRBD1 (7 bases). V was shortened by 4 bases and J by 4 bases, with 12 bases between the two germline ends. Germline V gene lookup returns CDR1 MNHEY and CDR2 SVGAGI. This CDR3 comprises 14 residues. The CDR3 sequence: CASSSGGRPDTQYF. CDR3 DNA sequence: TGTGCCAGCAGTTCAGGGGGGCGCCCAGATACGCAGTATTTT.

Here the CDR3 reads CASSIAPGTYEQYF. Written as DNA, the CDR3 is TGTGCCAGTAGTATAGCGCCAGGAACTTACGAGCAGTACTTC. The chain joins TRBV19 to TRBJ2-7; no clear D. Germline V gene sequence: CDR1 LNHDA, CDR2 SQIVND (reference sequence). The V and J ends lost 1 base and 4 bases respectively, with 11 bases between them. The CDR3 covers 14 residues.

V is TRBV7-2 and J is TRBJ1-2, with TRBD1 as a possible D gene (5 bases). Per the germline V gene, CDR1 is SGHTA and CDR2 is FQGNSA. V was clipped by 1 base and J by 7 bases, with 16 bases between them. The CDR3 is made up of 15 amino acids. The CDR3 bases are TGTGCCAGCAGCTTAGATAGCGGGGACCGGAGTGGCTACACCTTC. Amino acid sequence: CASSLDSGDRSGYTF.

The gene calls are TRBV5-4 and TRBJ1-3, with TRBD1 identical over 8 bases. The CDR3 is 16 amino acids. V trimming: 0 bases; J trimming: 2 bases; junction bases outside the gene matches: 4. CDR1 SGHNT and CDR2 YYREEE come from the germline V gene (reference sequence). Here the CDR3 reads CASSLGTGLAGNTIYF. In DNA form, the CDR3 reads TGTGCCAGCAGCTTGGGGACAGGGTTGGCTGGAAACACCATATATTTT.

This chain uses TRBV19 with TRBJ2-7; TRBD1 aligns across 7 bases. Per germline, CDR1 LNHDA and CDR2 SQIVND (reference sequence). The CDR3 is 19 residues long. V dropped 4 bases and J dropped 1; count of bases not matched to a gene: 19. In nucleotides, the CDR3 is TGTGCCAGTAGTAAAAGTGCCACCGCCGCCGGGACAGATTCCTACGAGCAGTACTTC. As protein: CASSKSATAAGTDSYEQYF. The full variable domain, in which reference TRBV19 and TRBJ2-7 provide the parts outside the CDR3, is DGGITQSPKYLFRKEGQNVTLSCEQNLNHDAMYWYRQDPGQGLRLIYYSQIVNDFQKGDIAEGYSVSREKKESFPLTVTSAQKNPTAFYLCASSKSATAAGTDSYEQYFGPGTRLTVT.

In DNA, the CDR3 is TGTGCCAGCAGGAGACAGGGTAGTTCCTACGAGCAGTACTTC. Protein: CASRRQGSSYEQYF. The chain carries TRBV13 and TRBJ2-7; 7 bases line up with TRBD1. V gave up 6 bases and J gave up 1 base; unmatched junction bases: 6. Germline lookup yields CDR1 PRHDT and CDR2 FYEKMQ (reference sequence). This CDR3 has 14 residues.

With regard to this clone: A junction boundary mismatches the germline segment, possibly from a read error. The DNA for the CDR3 is TGCGTCAGCAGCTTGGAAGGGGGCAGGAATGGCTACACCTTC. It encodes CVSSLEGGRNGYTF. The V call is TRBV5-1, the J call TRBJ1-2; 7 bases map to TRBD1. The length of the CDR3 is 14 residues. Germline V gene data show CDR1 as SGHRS and CDR2 as YFSETQ.

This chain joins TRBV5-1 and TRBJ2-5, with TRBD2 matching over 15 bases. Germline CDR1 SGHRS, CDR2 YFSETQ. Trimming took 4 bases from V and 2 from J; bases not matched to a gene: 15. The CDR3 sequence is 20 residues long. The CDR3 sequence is CASSKSPQPGLAGGQETQYF. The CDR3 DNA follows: TGCGCCAGCAGCAAGTCACCGCAACCGGGACTAGCGGGGGGACAAGAGACCCAGTACTTC.

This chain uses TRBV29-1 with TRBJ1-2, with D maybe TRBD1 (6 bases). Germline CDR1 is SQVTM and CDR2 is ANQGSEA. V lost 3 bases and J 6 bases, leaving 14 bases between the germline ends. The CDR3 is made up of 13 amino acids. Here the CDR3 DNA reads TGCAGCGTTGAGCGGGGGCTTGGTCATGGCTACACCTTC. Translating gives CSVERGLGHGYTF.